A single sample gave rise to the 20 T cell receptor beta chains below, sequenced in a study of Graves' ophthalmopathy and Graves' hyperthyroidism (dated by TCRdb to the late 2010s). Sequencing was carried out with an Illumina HiSeq 2000. For repertoire sequencing, the TCR beta CDR3 regions were amplified from RNA transcripts. The first round was an RT-PCR using HTBI primers with the Qiagen OneStep RT-PCR kit, and this first round was followed by a second-round multiplex PCR, then size selection and purification. TCRdb handled the public reads itself, with Q25 trimming in fastp and clone calling in MiXCR, and kept productive beta chains. Every entry covers one CDR3 protein and lists the most common genes and DNA from its rows. This sample lists roughly 480,000 distinct CDR3 sequences; roughly 14% were detected once. Roughly 10% of the sample belongs to the ten largest clones. The sequencing input was blood. These receptors came from a woman aged 30 to 39 with Graves' ophthalmopathy. Donor details come from another sample of the same person, matched by shared clones.

The table lists this clonotype with many counts. The chain has TRBV6-4 and TRBJ2-3; 13 nucleotides match TRBD2. CDR1 is MRHNA, CDR2 SNTAGT, per germline. CDR3 length: 20 residues. Germline trimming cut 6 bases from V and 6 bases from J; bases unmatched to any gene: 21. DNA for the CDR3: TGTGCCAGCAGAGGGGGGACGGCTACGGGACTAGCGGGGACCTGGGATACGCAGTATTTT. Its protein is CASRGGTATGLAGTWDTQYF.

This clonotype occurred many times. The rearrangement joins TRBV6-5 to TRBJ1-5; 9 bases match TRBD1. From germline, CDR1 is MNHEY and CDR2 SVGAGI. This CDR3 comprises 16 residues. V shed 0 bases, J shed 6 bases, and the junction held 6 bases outside the gene matches. CDR3 region: CASSYSFTGGLQPQHF. Written as DNA, the CDR3 is TGTGCCAGCAGTTACTCGTTCACAGGGGGCCTTCAGCCCCAGCATTTT.

This clonotype showed up many times. The J gene is TRBJ2-7, the V gene TRBV19; a weak D match, TRBD2 (6 bases). The CDR3 covers 14 residues. Between the trimmed V and J ends, which lost 3 bases and 1 base, there was a span of 10 bases. Germline lookup yields CDR1 LNHDA and CDR2 SQIVND (reference sequence). CDR3 coding DNA: TGTGCCAGTAGTATCACCGGGAGATCCTACGAGCAGTACTTC. Protein product: CASSITGRSYEQYF.

In this sample, this clonotype turned up many times. J is TRBJ1-6 and V is TRBV28; D call uncertain. The CDR3 contains 16 residues. V was pared by 1 base and J by 9 bases, with 16 bases between. Germline CDR1 MDHEN, CDR2 SYDVKM. This CDR3 reads CASSLLAGLRTSPLHF. CDR3 nucleotide sequence: TGTGCCAGCAGTTTATTGGCAGGTCTTCGCACTTCACCCCTCCACTTT.

This clonotype has at least ten counts. The rearrangement links TRBV6-5 to TRBJ1-1, with D possibly TRBD1 on 5 matching bases. The germline V gene encodes CDR1 MNHEY and CDR2 SVGAGI. This CDR3 contains 15 residues. V was shortened by 9 bases and J by 1 base, with 18 bases between the two germline ends. CDR3 coding DNA: TGTGCCAGTACCGGGGCCACAGACGGGAACACTGAAGCTTTCTTT. Translated: CASTGATDGNTEAFF.

There are many counts of this clonotype. The chain carries TRBV7-2 and TRBJ2-2; tentative D call: TRBD2 (6 bases). Germline V gives CDR1 SGHTA, CDR2 FQGNSA. Between the trimmed V and J ends, which lost 6 bases and 1 base, there was a span of 21 bases. This CDR3 has 18 amino acids. CDR3 nucleotide sequence: TGTGCCAGCAGTAAGAGAGGAGGGGCCCGAATGAACACCGGGGAGCTGTTTTTT. Encoded protein: CASSKRGGARMNTGELFF.

This clonotype was seen only a few times. A single base separates this from a much larger clone, so it may be a read error. CDR3 sequence reads: CASSAPGTEAFF. In DNA, the CDR3 is TGTGCCAGCAGTGCCCCGGGGACTGAAGCTTTCTTT. The genes are TRBV25-1 and TRBJ1-1; no firm D call. Trimming pared 4 bases from V and 5 bases from J, leaving 8 bases between. The CDR3 is 12 residues long. CDR1 and CDR2 (germline): MGHDK, SYGVNS.

The sample holds many counts of this clonotype. The chain employs TRBV28 and TRBJ2-7, with D perhaps TRBD1 (6 bases). The V end lost 3 bases, the J end lost 0 bases, and 15 bases lay between the germline ends. The germline gives CDR1 MDHEN, CDR2 SYDVKM. The CDR3 contains 16 residues. CDR3 residues: CASSFGLGGPSYEQYF. The CDR3 region has the DNA TGTGCCAGCAGTTTCGGCTTAGGGGGACCCTCCTACGAGCAGTACTTC.

A remark on this clonotype: At one end, the junction sequence differs from germline, possibly due to a read error. This chain links TRBV6-1 with TRBJ1-6; D unresolved. This CDR3 has 14 amino acids. The V gene's germline CDR1 is MNHNS and CDR2 SASEGT. CDR3 bases: TGTGCCAGCATGCGATTCGACTCTAATTCACCCCACAACTTT. Translated, it gives CASMRFDSNSPHNF.

This clonotype was picked up many times. CDR3 loop: CASSQESRARRGYTF. CDR3 bases: TGCGCCAGCAGCCAAGAGTCCAGGGCCAGACGTGGCTACACCTTC. The gene calls are TRBV4-1 and TRBJ1-2, with D perhaps TRBD1 (5 bases). CDR1 and CDR2 from the germline V gene are MGHRA and YSYEKL. The CDR3 totals 15 residues. V was trimmed by 0 bases and J by 7 bases, leaving 15 bases between them.

The table lists this clonotype with a few counts. V is TRBV3-1 and J is TRBJ1-2; D is uncertain. This CDR3 spans 14 amino acids. The V gene's germline CDR1 is LGHDT and CDR2 YNNKEL (reference sequence). Deletions cut 3 bases from V and 3 bases from J, with 11 bases between. CDR3 in DNA: TGTGCCAGCAGCCACGAAGCTCCCCACTATGGCTACACCTTC. It yields the protein CASSHEAPHYGYTF.

This clonotype was observed at least ten times. The rearrangement links TRBV30 to TRBJ2-7; D unclear. The CDR3 sequence is 14 residues long. From germline, CDR1 is GTSNPN and CDR2 SVGIG (reference sequence). V gave up 5 bases and J gave up 2 bases, with 16 bases separating them. The CDR3 reads CAWGLTATTYEQYF. CDR3 coding DNA: TGTGCCTGGGGCCTTACAGCTACGACCTACGAGCAGTACTTC.

This clonotype has just a few counts. The CDR3 DNA reads TGTGCCTGGTTGAGGGACAGCTCCTACGAGCAGTACTTC. Its translation: CAWLRDSSYEQYF. The chain joins TRBV30 to TRBJ2-7; TRBD1 aligns across 7 bases. Trimming cost V 5 bases and J 0 bases; bases outside gene matches: 4. Germline V gene lookup returns CDR1 GTSNPN and CDR2 SVGIG (reference sequence). CDR3 length equals 13 residues.

Many counts were recorded for this clonotype. This sequence joins TRBV5-5 and TRBJ1-1; D is uncertain. V dropped 5 bases and J dropped 0 bases, with 17 bases sitting between them. The CDR3 is 16 amino acids. Germline V gene sequence: CDR1 SGHKS, CDR2 YYEKEE (reference sequence). CDR3 nucleotides: TGTGCCAGCAGGCTGTGGATGTCTGACATGAACACTGAAGCTTTCTTT. Protein sequence: CASRLWMSDMNTEAFF.

Notes on this clonotype: A much larger clone sits a single nucleotide away, making a read error possible. The J gene is TRBJ2-7, the V gene TRBV27; 7 positions match TRBD2. The germline V gene encodes CDR1 MNHEY and CDR2 SMNVEV (reference sequence). The CDR3 is 12 amino acids. This CDR3 reads CASSSSGNEQCF. CDR3 nucleotides: TGTGCCAGCAGTTCCAGCGGGAACGAGCAGTGCTTC.

In its sample, this clonotype was seen many times. V gene TRBV6-1 combines with J gene TRBJ1-5; D possibly corresponds to TRBD1 (6 bases). V was cut by 5 bases and J by 6 bases, with 11 bases left in between. The CDR3 is 13 residues long. From germline, CDR1 is MNHNS and CDR2 SASEGT. This CDR3 reads CASSPGATQPQHF. As DNA, the CDR3 is TGTGCCAGCAGTCCAGGGGCCACTCAGCCCCAGCATTTT.

The V gene is TRBV2, the J gene TRBJ2-5, with 11 positions matching TRBD1. The CDR3 length is 14 residues. Trimming removed 7 bases from V and 4 bases from J; junction bases left unmatched: 5. The germline V gene encodes CDR1 SNHLY and CDR2 FYNNEI. In DNA form, the CDR3 reads TGTGCCAGCACCGGGACAGGGGGTATAGAGACCCAGTACTTC. Translating it yields CASTGTGGIETQYF.

This clonotype was picked up many times. The J gene is TRBJ2-5, the V gene TRBV6-1, with TRBD1 matching 10 bases. The CDR3 contains 14 residues. The ends lost 3 bases at V and 5 bases at J; junction bases unmatched: 3. Germline CDR1 is MNHNS and CDR2 is SASEGT. The CDR3 sequence is CASSDRDRGETQYF. The CDR3 region has the DNA TGTGCCAGCAGTGATAGGGACAGGGGTGAGACCCAGTACTTC.

As to this clonotype: Being one base from a much bigger clone, this may be a read error. V usage is TRBV29-1 and J usage is TRBJ2-5; 7 positions match TRBD2. The CDR3 loop spans 11 amino acids. Germline CDR1 and CDR2: SQVTM and ANQGSEA. The CDR3 sequence is CSVRGGETKYF. The CDR3, as DNA: TGCAGCGTCCGCGGGGGAGAGACCAAGTACTTC.

This clonotype was detected ten times or more. The chain has TRBV29-1 and TRBJ2-7, with TRBD1 identical over 8 bases. This CDR3 has 14 amino acids. From germline, CDR1 is SQVTM and CDR2 ANQGSEA. The J segment lost 3 bases and the V segment lost 5 bases, leaving 9 bases of the junction unmatched. In DNA form, the CDR3 reads TGCAGCGTTAGCCTGCGACAGGGGAACTACGAGCAGTACTTC. It translates to CSVSLRQGNYEQYF.